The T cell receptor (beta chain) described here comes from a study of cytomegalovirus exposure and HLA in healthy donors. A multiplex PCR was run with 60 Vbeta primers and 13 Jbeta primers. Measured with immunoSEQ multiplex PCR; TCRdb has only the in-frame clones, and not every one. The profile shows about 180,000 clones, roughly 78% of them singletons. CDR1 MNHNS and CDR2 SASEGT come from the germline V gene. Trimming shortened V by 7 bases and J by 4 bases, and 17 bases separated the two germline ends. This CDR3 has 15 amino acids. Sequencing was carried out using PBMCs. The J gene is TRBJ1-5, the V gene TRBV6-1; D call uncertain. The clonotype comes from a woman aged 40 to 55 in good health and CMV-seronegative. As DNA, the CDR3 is TGTGCCAGCAATTTGGGCCCCTTGAAGAATCAGCCCCAGCATTTT. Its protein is CASNLGPLKNQPQHF.